The T cell receptor (beta chain) under discussion was sequenced for a study of cytomegalovirus exposure and HLA in healthy donors. Overall study context: Counted in an early data release were approximately 80 million unique TCRs from HLA-typed donors. Findings and limits, study-wide: In an earlier analysis, about 87% or about 30%: the productive usage of most TCR beta V segments. An analysis that came later showed most CMV-associated TCR beta chains appearing HLA-restricted.

The CDR3 is made up of 13 amino acids. Trimming stripped 6 bases from V and 10 bases from J, with 16 bases between. Looked up from germline, CDR1 is MDHEN and CDR2 is SYDVKM. As to this clone: Its cognate antigen is unknown.

The PCR made use of 60 Vbeta and 13 Jbeta primers. The table came from immunoSEQ multiplex PCR; TCRdb's copy has only in-frame clones and leaves some out. The data show 55,000 to 75,000 clones, about 72% seen once. The sequenced sample consisted of PBMCs. The clonotype was recovered from a girl aged 5-17 years in good health and CMV-seropositive. The rearrangement uses TRBV28 and TRBJ1-5; D might be TRBD1 (5 bases). This CDR3 reads CASSLLGVHPQHF. DNA for the CDR3: TGTGCCAGCAGCCTTCTAGGGGTGCATCCCCAGCATTTT.